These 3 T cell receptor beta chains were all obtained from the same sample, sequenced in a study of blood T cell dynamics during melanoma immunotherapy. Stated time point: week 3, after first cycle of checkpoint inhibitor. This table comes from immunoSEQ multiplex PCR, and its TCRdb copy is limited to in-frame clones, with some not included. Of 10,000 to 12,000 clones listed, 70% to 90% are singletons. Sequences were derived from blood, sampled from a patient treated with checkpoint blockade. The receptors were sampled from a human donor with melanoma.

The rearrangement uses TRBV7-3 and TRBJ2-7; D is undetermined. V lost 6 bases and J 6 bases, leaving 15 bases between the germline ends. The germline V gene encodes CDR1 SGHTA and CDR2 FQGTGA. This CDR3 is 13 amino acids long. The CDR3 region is CASSFSEVAEQYF. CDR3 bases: TGTGCCAGCAGTTTCTCCGAGGTGGCCGAGCAGTACTTC. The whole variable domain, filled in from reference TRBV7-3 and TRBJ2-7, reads GAGVSQTPSNKVTEKGKYVELRCDPISGHTALYWYRQSLGQGPEFLIYFQGTGAADDSGLPNDRFFAVRPEGSVSTLKIQRTERGDSAVYLCASSFSEVAEQYFGPGTRLTVT.

The chain's CDR3 is CASSLGGRQGPAEAFF. The CDR3, as DNA: TGCGCCAGCAGCTTGGGGGGTAGGCAGGGCCCCGCTGAAGCTTTCTTT. The J gene is TRBJ1-1, the V gene TRBV5-1, with D maybe TRBD1 (5 bases). Looked up from germline, CDR1 is SGHRS and CDR2 is YFSETQ. Trimming took off 0 bases at V and 6 bases at J, with 18 bases between the two ends. The CDR3 contains 16 residues.

The CDR3 loop is CASSSRWGQETQYF. The CDR3 bases are TGTGCCAGCAGCTCACGGTGGGGTCAAGAGACCCAGTACTTC. The gene calls are TRBV6-1 and TRBJ2-5; D is unclear. The CDR3 covers 14 residues. V lost 6 bases, J lost 2 bases, and 13 bases lay in between. The germline gives CDR1 MNHNS, CDR2 SASEGT.